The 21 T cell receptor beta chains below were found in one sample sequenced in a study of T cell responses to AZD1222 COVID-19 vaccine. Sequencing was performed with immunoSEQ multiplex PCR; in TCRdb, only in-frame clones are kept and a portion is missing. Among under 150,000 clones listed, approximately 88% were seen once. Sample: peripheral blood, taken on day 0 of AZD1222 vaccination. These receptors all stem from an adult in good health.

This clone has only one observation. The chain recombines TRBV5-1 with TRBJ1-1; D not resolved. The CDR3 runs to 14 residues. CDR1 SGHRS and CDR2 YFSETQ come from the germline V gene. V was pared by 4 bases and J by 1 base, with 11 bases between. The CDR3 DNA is TGCGCCAGCAGCCATTCGGGTGGGAACACTGAAGCTTTCTTT. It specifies CASSHSGGNTEAFF.

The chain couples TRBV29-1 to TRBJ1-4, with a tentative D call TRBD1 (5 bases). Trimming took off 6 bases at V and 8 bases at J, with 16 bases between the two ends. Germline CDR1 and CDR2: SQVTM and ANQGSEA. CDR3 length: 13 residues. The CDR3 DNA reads TGCAGCGTCTCAGGGATCGGCGGGGAAAAACTGTTTTTT. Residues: CSVSGIGGEKLFF.

CDR3 bases: TGTGCCATTCGGGTCCCGGGTAGCAATCAGCCCCAGCATTTT. Translated: CAIRVPGSNQPQHF. The gene calls are TRBV28 and TRBJ1-5; D gene uncertain. CDR1 and CDR2 (germline): MDHEN, SYDVKM. The CDR3 is 14 amino acids. V lost 10 bases to trimming and J lost 0 bases, with 13 bases between them. The full variable domain, its missing parts supplied by reference TRBV28 and TRBJ1-5, is DVKVTQSSRYLVKRTGEKVFLECVQDMDHENMFWYRQDPGLGLRLIYFSYDVKMKEKGDIPEGYSVSREKKERFSLILESASTNQTSMYLCAIRVPGSNQPQHFGDGTRLSIL.

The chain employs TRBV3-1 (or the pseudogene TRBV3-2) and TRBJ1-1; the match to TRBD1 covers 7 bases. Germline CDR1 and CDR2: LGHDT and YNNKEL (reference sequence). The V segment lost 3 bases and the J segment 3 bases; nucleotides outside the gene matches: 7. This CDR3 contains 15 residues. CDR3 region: CASSQATGTYTEAFF. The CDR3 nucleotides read TGTGCCAGCAGCCAGGCGACAGGGACCTACACTGAAGCTTTCTTT.

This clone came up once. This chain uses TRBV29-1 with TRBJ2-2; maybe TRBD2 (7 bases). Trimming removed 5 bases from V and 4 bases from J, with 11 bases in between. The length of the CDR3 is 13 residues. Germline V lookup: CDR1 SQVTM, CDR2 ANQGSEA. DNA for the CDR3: TGCAGCGTTCGGGGGGCAACCACCGGGGAGCTGTTTTTT. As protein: CSVRGATTGELFF.

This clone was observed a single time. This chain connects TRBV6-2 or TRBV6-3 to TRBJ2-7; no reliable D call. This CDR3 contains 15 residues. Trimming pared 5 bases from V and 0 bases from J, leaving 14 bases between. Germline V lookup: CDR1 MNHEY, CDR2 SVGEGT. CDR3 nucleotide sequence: TGTGCCAGCAGTAGACAAGGAACCCACTCCTACGAGCAGTACTTC. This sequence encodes CASSRQGTHSYEQYF.

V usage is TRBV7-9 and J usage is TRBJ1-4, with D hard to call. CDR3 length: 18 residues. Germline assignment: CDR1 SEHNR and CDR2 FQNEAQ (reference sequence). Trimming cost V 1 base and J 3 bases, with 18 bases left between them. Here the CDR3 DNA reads TGTGCCAGCAGCTTAGGTTTGGGGTTAGCTGCTCCTAATGAAAAACTGTTTTTT. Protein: CASSLGLGLAAPNEKLFF. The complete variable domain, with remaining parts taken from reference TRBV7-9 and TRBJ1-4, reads DTGVSQNPRHKITKRGQNVTFRCDPISEHNRLYWYRQTLGQGPEFLTYFQNEAQLEKSRLLSDRFSAERPKGSFSTLEIQRTEQGDSAMYLCASSLGLGLAAPNEKLFFGSGTQLSVL.

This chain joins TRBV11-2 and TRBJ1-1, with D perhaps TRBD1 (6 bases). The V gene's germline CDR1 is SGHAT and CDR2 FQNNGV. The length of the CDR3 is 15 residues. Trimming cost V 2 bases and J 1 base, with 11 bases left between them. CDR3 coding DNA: TGTGCCAGCAGCTTACCAGGGGTGGGGAACACTGAAGCTTTCTTT. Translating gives CASSLPGVGNTEAFF.

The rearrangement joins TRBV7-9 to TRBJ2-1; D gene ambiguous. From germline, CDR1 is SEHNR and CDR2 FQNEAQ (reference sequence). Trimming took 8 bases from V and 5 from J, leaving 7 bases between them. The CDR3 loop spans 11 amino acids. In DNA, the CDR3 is TGTGCCAGCGAACCAAACAATGAGCAGTTCTTC. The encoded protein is CASEPNNEQFF.

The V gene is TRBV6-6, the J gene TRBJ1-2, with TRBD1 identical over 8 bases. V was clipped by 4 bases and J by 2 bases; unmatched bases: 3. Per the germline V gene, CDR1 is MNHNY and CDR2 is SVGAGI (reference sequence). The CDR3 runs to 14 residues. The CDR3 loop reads CASSSDRGNYGYTF. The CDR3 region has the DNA TGTGCCAGCAGTTCCGACAGGGGAAACTATGGCTACACCTTC.

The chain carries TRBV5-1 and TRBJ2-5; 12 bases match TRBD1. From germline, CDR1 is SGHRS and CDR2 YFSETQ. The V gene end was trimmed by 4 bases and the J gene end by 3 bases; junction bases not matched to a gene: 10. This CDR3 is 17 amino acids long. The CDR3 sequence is CASSADGTGGLEETQYF. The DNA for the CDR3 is TGCGCCAGCAGCGCGGACGGGACAGGGGGCTTGGAAGAGACCCAGTACTTC.

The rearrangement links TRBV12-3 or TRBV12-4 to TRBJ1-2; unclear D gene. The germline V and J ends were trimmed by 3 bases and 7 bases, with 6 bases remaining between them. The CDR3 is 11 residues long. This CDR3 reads CASSLAGGYTF. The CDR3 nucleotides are TGTGCCAGCAGTTTGGCGGGTGGCTACACCTTC.

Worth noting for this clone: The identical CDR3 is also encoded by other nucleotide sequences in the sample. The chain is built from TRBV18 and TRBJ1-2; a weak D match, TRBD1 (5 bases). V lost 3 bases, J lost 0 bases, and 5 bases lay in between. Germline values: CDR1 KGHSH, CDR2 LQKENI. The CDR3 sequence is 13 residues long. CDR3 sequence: CASSPDTNYGYTF. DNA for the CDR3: TGTGCCAGCTCACCGGACACTAACTATGGCTACACCTTC.

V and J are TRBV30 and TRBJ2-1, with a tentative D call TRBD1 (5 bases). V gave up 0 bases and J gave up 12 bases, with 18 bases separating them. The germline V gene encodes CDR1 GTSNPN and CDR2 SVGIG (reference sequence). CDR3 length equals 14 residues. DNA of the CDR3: TGTGCCTGGAGTGTACGTCGACAGTACGCTGGGCAGTTCTTC. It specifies CAWSVRRQYAGQFF.

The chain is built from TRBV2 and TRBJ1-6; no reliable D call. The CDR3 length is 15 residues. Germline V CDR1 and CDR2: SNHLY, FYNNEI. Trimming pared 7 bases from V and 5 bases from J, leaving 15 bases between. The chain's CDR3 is CASISRRSDNSPLHF. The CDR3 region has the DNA TGTGCCAGCATTTCCCGGCGAAGCGATAATTCACCCCTCCACTTT. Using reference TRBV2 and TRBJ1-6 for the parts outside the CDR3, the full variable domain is EPEVTQTPSHQVTQMGQEVILRCVPISNHLYFYWYRQILGQKVEFLVSFYNNEISEKSEIFDDQFSVERPDGSNFTLKIRSTKLEDSAMYFCASISRRSDNSPLHFGNGTRLTVT.

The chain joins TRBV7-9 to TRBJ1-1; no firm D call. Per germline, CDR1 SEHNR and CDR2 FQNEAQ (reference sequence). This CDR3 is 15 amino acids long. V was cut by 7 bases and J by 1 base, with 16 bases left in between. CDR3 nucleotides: TGTGCCAGCACACCGCCTACAGCGTCGAACACTGAAGCTTTCTTT. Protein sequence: CASTPPTASNTEAFF.

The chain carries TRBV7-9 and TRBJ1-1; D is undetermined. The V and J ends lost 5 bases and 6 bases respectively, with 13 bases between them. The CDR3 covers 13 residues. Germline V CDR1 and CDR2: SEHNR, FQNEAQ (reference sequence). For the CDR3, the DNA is TGTGCCAGCAGCCCGCCGTTTGAGGCTGAAGCTTTCTTT. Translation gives CASSPPFEAEAFF.

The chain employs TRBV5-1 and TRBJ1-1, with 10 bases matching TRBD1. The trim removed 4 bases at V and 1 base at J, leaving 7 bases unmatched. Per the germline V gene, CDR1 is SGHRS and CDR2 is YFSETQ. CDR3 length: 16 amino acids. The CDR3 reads CASSRGQGRSNTEAFF. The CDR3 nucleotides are TGCGCCAGCAGCCGGGGACAGGGGAGGTCGAACACTGAAGCTTTCTTT.

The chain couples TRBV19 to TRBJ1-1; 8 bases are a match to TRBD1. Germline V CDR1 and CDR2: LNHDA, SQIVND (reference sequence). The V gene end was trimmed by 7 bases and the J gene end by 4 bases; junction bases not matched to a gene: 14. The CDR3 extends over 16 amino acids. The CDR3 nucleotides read TGTGCCAGTATCCCCGACAGGGGCTCGTCGGTCACTGAAGCTTTCTTT. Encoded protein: CASIPDRGSSVTEAFF.

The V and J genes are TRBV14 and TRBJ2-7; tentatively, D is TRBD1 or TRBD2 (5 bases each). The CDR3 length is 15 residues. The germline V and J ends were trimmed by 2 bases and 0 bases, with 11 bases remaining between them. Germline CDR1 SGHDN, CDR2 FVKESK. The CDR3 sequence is CASSQYIGASYEQYF. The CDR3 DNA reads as TGTGCCAGCAGCCAATACATCGGGGCCTCCTACGAGCAGTACTTC. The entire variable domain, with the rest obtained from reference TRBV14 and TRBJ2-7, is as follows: EAGVTQFPSHSVIEKGQTVTLRCDPISGHDNLYWYRRVMGKEIKFLLHFVKESKQDESGMPNNRFLAERTGGTYSTLKVQPAELEDSGVYFCASSQYIGASYEQYFGPGTRLTVT.

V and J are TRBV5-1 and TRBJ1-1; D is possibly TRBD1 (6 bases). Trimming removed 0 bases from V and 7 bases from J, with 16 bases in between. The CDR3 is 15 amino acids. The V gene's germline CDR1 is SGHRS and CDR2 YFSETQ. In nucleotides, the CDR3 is TGCGCCAGCAGCTTGGAAGAACAGGGATGGGTTGAAGCTTTCTTT. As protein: CASSLEEQGWVEAFF. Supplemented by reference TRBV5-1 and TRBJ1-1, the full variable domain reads KAGVTQTPRYLIKTRGQQVTLSCSPISGHRSVSWYQQTPGQGLQFLFEYFSETQRNKGNFPGRFSGRQFSNSRSEMNVSTLELGDSALYLCASSLEEQGWVEAFFGQGTRLTVV.